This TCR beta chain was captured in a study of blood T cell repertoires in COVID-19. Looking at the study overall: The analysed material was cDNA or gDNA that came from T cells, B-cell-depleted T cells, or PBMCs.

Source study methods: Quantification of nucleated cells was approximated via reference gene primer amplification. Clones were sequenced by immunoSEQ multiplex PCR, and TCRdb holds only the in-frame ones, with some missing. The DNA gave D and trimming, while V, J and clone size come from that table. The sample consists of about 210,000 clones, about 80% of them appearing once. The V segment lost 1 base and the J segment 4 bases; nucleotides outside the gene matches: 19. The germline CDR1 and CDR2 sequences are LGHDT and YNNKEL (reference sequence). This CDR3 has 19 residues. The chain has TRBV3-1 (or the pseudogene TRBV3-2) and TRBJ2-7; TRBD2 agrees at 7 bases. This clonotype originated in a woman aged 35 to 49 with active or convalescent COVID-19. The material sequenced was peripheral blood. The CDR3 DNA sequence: TGTGCCAGCAGCCAAGGAGTCCTACGACCCGGGAGGTTTACGTACGAGCAGTACTTC. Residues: CASSQGVLRPGRFTYEQYF.